Following are 18 T cell receptor beta chains from one sample sequenced in a study of cytomegalovirus exposure and HLA in healthy donors. The PCR had 60 Vbeta and 13 Jbeta primers. The assay was immunoSEQ multiplex PCR, and TCRdb's table has in-frame clones only and misses some. The table shows 100,000 to 120,000 clones, with 79% occurring only once. Material: PBMCs. These receptors were taken from a man aged 25 to 40 in good health and CMV-seropositive.

This chain uses TRBV9 with TRBJ1-2; 8 nucleotides align to TRBD1. The V gene end was trimmed by 0 bases and the J gene end by 5 bases; junction bases not matched to a gene: 6. This CDR3 is built from 15 residues. Germline V lookup: CDR1 SGDLS, CDR2 YYNGEE. The CDR3 reads CASSVEQGAVYGYTF. CDR3 nucleotides: TGTGCCAGCAGCGTAGAGCAGGGGGCGGTTTATGGCTACACCTTC.

The chain couples TRBV6-5 to TRBJ1-4; 8 positions match TRBD1. V lost 4 bases and J lost 8; bases outside the gene matches: 0. Germline CDR1 is MNHEY and CDR2 is SVGAGI. The CDR3 is 12 amino acids. CDR3 in DNA: TGTGCCAGCAGTTGGGACAGGGAAAAACTGTTTTTT. Its translation is CASSWDREKLFF.

Here the CDR3 DNA reads TGTGCCAGCAGCCAAGCGAAGGGACATGGTAATGAAAAACTGTTTTTT. It encodes CASSQAKGHGNEKLFF. The chain couples TRBV4-2 to TRBJ1-4; TRBD1 might be the D (6 bases). Germline values: CDR1 LGHNA, CDR2 YNFKEQ. Between the trimmed V and J ends, which lost 1 base and 4 bases, there was a span of 13 bases. The CDR3 consists of 16 residues.

V and J are TRBV5-6 and TRBJ1-1; no clear D gene. Germline values: CDR1 SGHDT, CDR2 YYEEEE. V shed 2 bases and J shed 2 bases, with 7 bases lying between them. The CDR3 sequence is 13 residues long. CDR3 in amino acids: CASSLERNTEAFF. The CDR3 DNA reads as TGTGCCAGCAGCTTAGAGAGAAACACTGAAGCTTTCTTT.

The chain carries TRBV2 and TRBJ2-7; D unresolved. V lost 2 bases, J lost 4 bases, and 12 bases lay in between. Looked up from germline, CDR1 is SNHLY and CDR2 is FYNNEI. The CDR3 has 14 residues. CDR3 region: CASSERPPGYEQYF. CDR3 nucleotides: TGTGCCAGCAGTGAAAGGCCGCCAGGTTACGAGCAGTACTTC.

The chain couples TRBV4-3 to TRBJ2-7; 8 bases are shared with TRBD1. Trimming took 0 bases from V and 2 from J; bases not matched to a gene: 21. Germline V gives CDR1 LGHNA, CDR2 YSLEER. The CDR3 is 21 amino acids. The CDR3 bases are TGCGCCAGCAGCCAAGATCCCCCTGGGACAGGCTTTCGGTCTGCAACCTACGAGCAGTACTTC. Protein: CASSQDPPGTGFRSATYEQYF.

The rearrangement joins TRBV6-6 to TRBJ2-2; possibly TRBD2 for D (7 bases). Germline CDR1 reads MNHNY; CDR2 reads SVGAGI (reference sequence). This CDR3 contains 14 residues. Trimming took 6 bases from V and 4 from J, leaving 12 bases between them. The CDR3 DNA sequence: TGTGCCAGCAGCCTTGCGGGGGCCACCGGGGAGCTGTTTTTT. Encoded protein: CASSLAGATGELFF.

The V call is TRBV6-1, the J call TRBJ1-2; 8 bases are shared with TRBD1. The germline CDR1 and CDR2 sequences are MNHNS and SASEGT. CDR3 size: 15 residues. CDR3 protein: CTLRWDRLILDGYTF. In DNA form, the CDR3 reads TGTACCCTGCGCTGGGACAGGCTTATTTTGGATGGCTACACCTTC.

The V gene is TRBV7-9, the J gene TRBJ1-1, with D possibly TRBD1 on 6 matching bases. V was trimmed by 1 base and J by 12 bases, leaving 15 bases between them. This CDR3 is 13 amino acids long. Germline CDR1 SEHNR, CDR2 FQNEAQ (reference sequence). This chain's CDR3 is CASSLGDNLSSFF. The CDR3 coding sequence is TGTGCCAGCAGCTTAGGGGACAATCTCTCATCTTTCTTT. Based on the CDR3 plus reference TRBV7-9 and TRBJ1-1, the full variable domain is DTGVSQNPRHKITKRGQNVTFRCDPISEHNRLYWYRQTLGQGPEFLTYFQNEAQLEKSRLLSDRFSAERPKGSFSTLEIQRTEQGDSAMYLCASSLGDNLSSFFGQGTRLTVV.

The gene calls are TRBV29-1 and TRBJ1-1; perhaps TRBD1 as D (5 bases). Germline CDR1 and CDR2: SQVTM and ANQGSEA. CDR3 length: 14 amino acids. Trimming left V 4 bases short and J 3 bases short, with 15 bases between. The CDR3 reads CSVVPQGVYTEAFF. The CDR3 DNA sequence: TGCAGCGTTGTGCCCCAGGGTGTGTACACTGAAGCTTTCTTT.

This rearrangement joins TRBV11-2 to TRBJ2-5; 9 bases match TRBD2. This CDR3 contains 17 residues. J was trimmed by 7 bases and V by 1 base; bases with no gene match: 13. CDR1 is SGHAT and CDR2 is FQNNGV in the germline V gene. CDR3 loop: CASSLAYAGGPELTQYF. DNA of the CDR3: TGTGCCAGCAGCTTAGCTTATGCGGGGGGGCCGGAGCTGACCCAGTACTTC.

This rearrangement joins TRBV6-4 to TRBJ1-1; perhaps TRBD1 as D (6 bases). The CDR3 length is 14 residues. CDR1 and CDR2 (germline): MRHNA, SNTAGT. Trimming shortened V by 6 bases and J by 3 bases, and 14 bases separated the two germline ends. CDR3 nucleotides: TGTGCCAGCAGCCGAGACAGGTTCGACACTGAAGCTTTCTTT. It yields the protein CASSRDRFDTEAFF.

V is TRBV27 and J is TRBJ2-3; 7 bases line up with TRBD1. From germline, CDR1 is MNHEY and CDR2 SMNVEV (reference sequence). V lost 0 bases, J lost 2 bases, and 8 bases stayed unmatched. The CDR3 spans 17 residues. This CDR3 is CASSLSAGTETTDTQYF. CDR3 sequence (DNA): TGTGCCAGCAGTTTATCAGCCGGGACAGAGACCACAGATACGCAGTATTTT.

The V and J genes are TRBV25-1 and TRBJ1-2; TRBD1 aligns across 8 bases. The CDR3 is made up of 13 amino acids. V trimming: 3 bases; J trimming: 4 bases; junction bases outside the gene matches: 1. Germline V gene data show CDR1 as MGHDK and CDR2 as SYGVNS. The CDR3 bases are TGTGCCAGCAGTGAGCAGGGGGCCTATGGCTACACCTTC. Residues: CASSEQGAYGYTF.

The rearrangement links TRBV23-1 to TRBJ1-1, with D uncertain. TRBV23-1 belongs to the ORF category, with a function that is uncertain. CDR3 length: 14 residues. V lost 0 bases, J lost 3 bases, and 8 bases lay in between. CDR3 amino acids: CASSQSRLYTEAFF. For the CDR3, the DNA is TGCGCCAGCAGTCAATCCAGGTTATACACTGAAGCTTTCTTT.

The genes are TRBV27 and TRBJ2-7; possible D gene TRBD1, 6 bases. Germline CDR1 reads MNHEY; CDR2 reads SMNVEV (reference sequence). Trimming pared 6 bases from V and 2 bases from J, leaving 17 bases between. CDR3 length: 15 amino acids. CDR3 bases: TGTGCCAGCAGCCAAAGACAGGTAGAGACCTACGAGCAGTACTTC. This codes for CASSQRQVETYEQYF.

This clone was found once. The rearrangement joins TRBV11-2 to TRBJ2-5, with 8 bases matching TRBD2. The germline V gene encodes CDR1 SGHAT and CDR2 FQNNGV. V shed 2 bases and J 0 bases; nucleotides not matched to a gene: 5. The CDR3 spans 16 residues. The CDR3 here is CASSLSPAGDQETQYF. The CDR3 DNA sequence: TGTGCCAGCAGCTTATCCCCAGCGGGGGACCAAGAGACCCAGTACTTC.

This clone was recorded once. The CDR3 nucleotides are TGTGCCAGCGTGTTAGCGGATCGCACAGATACGCAGTATTTT. This encodes CASVLADRTDTQYF. V is TRBV6-1 and J is TRBJ2-3, with D perhaps matching TRBD2 (6 bases). Germline-derived CDR1 and CDR2 are MNHNS and SASEGT. The CDR3 totals 14 residues. The V end was cut by 8 bases, the J end by 1 base, with 13 bases between.